What follows describes a single TCR beta chain. The antigen remains unidentified. Trimming removed 7 bases from V and 4 bases from J, with 13 bases in between. Germline V CDR1 and CDR2: MNHNY, SVGAGI (reference sequence). The CDR3 is 13 amino acids. These data originate in a study of T cells in Graves' hyperthyroidism and ophthalmopathy. Amplified regions were TCR beta CDR3 sequences from RNA transcripts. In the first-round RT-PCR of the TCR CDR3, the HTBI primer set was used. Each CDR3 protein gets one entry after TCRdb re-called the multiplex PCR reads with MiXCR. The sample has 450,000 to 700,000 distinct CDR3 sequences; about 45% are singletons. Broader study findings: For ophthalmopathy, model prediction preceded onset by a median roughly 6.3 months. In the blood, most expanded thyroid clonotypes above 0.001 appeared as well.

The chain couples TRBV6-6 to TRBJ1-2; possibly TRBD1 for D (6 bases). The sequence derives from an adult woman with Graves' disease, either hyperthyroidism or ophthalmopathy (not recorded which). The sample comprised peripheral blood or thyroid tissue (not recorded which). The CDR3 here is CASTSDRLYGYTF. In DNA form, the CDR3 reads TGTGCCAGCACCTCCGACAGGCTCTATGGCTACACCTTC.